These 22 T cell receptor beta chains originate from one sample sequenced in a study of Ad26.COV2.S vaccination and SARS-CoV-2 variants. The treatment denotes: around 19 received Ad26.COV2.S at low or high dose, single or two shots; about 5 received placebo; per-sample allocation not given. Sampling took place 63 days after the first vaccine or placebo injection. Here immunoSEQ multiplex PCR was the method, and the copy in TCRdb shows in-frame clones only, minus some. The sample contains approximately 250,000 clones, around nine tenths of which appear only once. This material consisted of peripheral blood, taken in a trial of Ad26.COV2.S vaccine versus placebo. The receptor set was obtained from a person aged 18 to 59 who received the Ad26.COV2.S COVID-19 vaccine or a placebo.

This clone appeared a few times. This chain connects TRBV6-6 to TRBJ1-1; 8 positions agree with TRBD1. V dropped 5 bases and J dropped 5; count of bases not matched to a gene: 7. Looked up from germline, CDR1 is MNHNY and CDR2 is SVGAGI (reference sequence). The CDR3 runs 14 residues. The CDR3 loop is CASSPRQGRTEAFF. In DNA, the CDR3 is TGTGCCAGCAGTCCCCGACAGGGGAGGACTGAAGCTTTCTTT.

The chain carries TRBV30 and TRBJ1-3, with D unclear. The CDR3 has 12 amino acids. Germline loops: CDR1 GTSNPN, CDR2 SVGIG (reference sequence). The CDR3 spells CALMESGNTIYF. CDR3 in DNA: TGTGCATTGATGGAAAGTGGAAACACCATATATTTT.

The CDR3 sequence: CASSRNQPQHF. The CDR3 nucleotides are TGTGCCAGCAGCCGCAATCAGCCCCAGCATTTT. The chain couples TRBV11-2 to TRBJ1-5; unclear D gene. The CDR3 totals 11 residues. The V gene lost 5 bases and the J gene lost 2 bases, with 1 base spanning the gap. Germline assignment: CDR1 SGHAT and CDR2 FQNNGV.

This chain connects TRBV6-2 or TRBV6-3 to TRBJ2-3; 8 bases fit TRBD2. This CDR3 is 16 amino acids long. The V segment lost 5 bases and the J segment 4 bases; nucleotides outside the gene matches: 11. Germline V gene data show CDR1 as MNHEY and CDR2 as SVGEGT. The CDR3 bases are TGTGCCAGCAGTCCCTCTCGGGGGGGCCGCGCAGATACGCAGTATTTT. Translated, it gives CASSPSRGGRADTQYF.

The chain joins TRBV3-1 (or the pseudogene TRBV3-2) to TRBJ1-2; no reliable D call. The V and J ends lost 0 bases and 10 bases respectively, with 18 bases between them. This CDR3 has 15 amino acids. Germline CDR1 reads LGHDT; CDR2 reads YNNKEL (reference sequence). DNA of the CDR3: TGTGCCAGCAGCCAAGATTTTCCTAGCCTATACGACTACACCTTC. Translating it yields CASSQDFPSLYDYTF.

This clone was detected only once. Here the CDR3 reads CASRPAGTETQYF. The CDR3, as DNA: TGTGCCAGCAGGCCAGCGGGAACGGAGACCCAGTACTTC. The chain joins TRBV6-5 to TRBJ2-5; 7 nucleotides match TRBD2. This CDR3 contains 13 residues. The germline gives CDR1 MNHEY, CDR2 SVGAGI. The ends lost 6 bases at V and 5 bases at J; junction bases unmatched: 6.

The chain joins TRBV27 to TRBJ2-1; TRBD1 agrees at 7 bases. The V gene's germline CDR1 is MNHEY and CDR2 SMNVEV (reference sequence). Trimming removed 5 bases from V and 9 bases from J; junction bases left unmatched: 10. The CDR3 spans 14 residues. CDR3 in DNA: TGTGCCAGCAGTACCCCGGACAGGTTTTCTGAGCAGTTCTTC. It translates to CASSTPDRFSEQFF.

CDR3 amino acids: CASSQLTGKVGELFF. The DNA for the CDR3 is TGTGCCAGCTCACAACTGACAGGGAAGGTCGGGGAGCTGTTTTTT. The chain combines TRBV18 with TRBJ2-2, with 7 positions matching TRBD1. The CDR3 loop spans 15 amino acids. With 4 bases clipped from V and 7 bases from J, the junction kept 9 bases outside the gene matches. Germline V gene lookup returns CDR1 KGHSH and CDR2 LQKENI.

This clone is a singleton in its sample. CDR3 in DNA: TGTGCCAGCAGCTTACAGGGGGAGCAGTACTTC. It specifies CASSLQGEQYF. This chain uses TRBV6-5 with TRBJ2-7, with 7 bases identical to TRBD1. J was trimmed by 7 bases and V by 6 bases; bases with no gene match: 3. The CDR3 totals 11 residues. Germline V gives CDR1 MNHEY, CDR2 SVGAGI.

The chain combines TRBV5-8 with TRBJ2-5, with 13 positions matching TRBD2. CDR3 length: 15 amino acids. Germline CDR1 and CDR2: SGHTS and YDEGEE. The junction had 3 bases not matched to a gene; V was cut back by 4 bases and J by 3 bases. CDR3 sequence: CASSVGLAGEETQYF. The CDR3, as DNA: TGTGCCAGCAGCGTAGGACTAGCGGGGGAAGAGACCCAGTACTTC.

The rearrangement joins TRBV6-4 to TRBJ2-2; 13 nucleotides align to TRBD2. CDR1 and CDR2 (germline): MRHNA, SNTAGT. After removal of 6 bases from V and 6 bases from J, the junction contained 7 bases not matched to a gene. The CDR3 spans 16 residues. The CDR3 sequence is CASSLLAGGPPGELFF. CDR3 coding DNA: TGTGCCAGCAGCCTACTAGCGGGAGGGCCTCCCGGGGAGCTGTTTTTT.

The chain couples TRBV7-9 to TRBJ2-1; 8 bases agree with TRBD1. The germline CDR1 and CDR2 sequences are SEHNR and FQNEAQ (reference sequence). V lost 8 bases, J lost 1 base, and 7 bases stayed unmatched. The CDR3 is 15 residues long. The CDR3 DNA reads as TGTGCCAGCGCCGCTGGGACAGGTTCCTACAATGAGCAGTTCTTC. This encodes CASAAGTGSYNEQFF.

The chain combines TRBV5-1 with TRBJ2-7; 8 positions agree with TRBD1. CDR3 size: 13 residues. V shed 3 bases and J 3 bases; nucleotides not matched to a gene: 2. The germline V gene has CDR1 SGHRS and CDR2 YFSETQ. CDR3 residues: CASSSTGDYEQYF. The CDR3 DNA reads as TGCGCCAGCAGCTCGACAGGGGACTACGAGCAGTACTTC.

V usage is TRBV4-3 and J usage is TRBJ2-7; tentative D call: TRBD2 (6 bases). Germline V gene data show CDR1 as LGHNA and CDR2 as YSLEER. CDR3 length: 16 residues. Between the trimmed V and J ends, which lost 4 bases and 2 bases, there was a span of 18 bases. DNA for the CDR3: TGCGCCAGCAGCCCCCCCTTAGCGGAACTCACCTACGAGCAGTACGTC. Amino acids: CASSPPLAELTYEQYV.

This clone was seen only a few times. V is TRBV6-5 and J is TRBJ1-1; D perhaps matches TRBD1 (5 bases). The CDR3 is made up of 13 amino acids. Germline V gene lookup returns CDR1 MNHEY and CDR2 SVGAGI. V lost 5 bases and J lost 1, with 8 bases in between. The CDR3 DNA reads TGTGCCAGCAGTATACAGGAGAACACTGAAGCTTTCTTT. It translates to CASSIQENTEAFF.

For the CDR3, the DNA is TGTGCCAGCAGCTCAGCCGGGACAGGGATAGAGACCCAGTACTTC. The encoded protein is CASSSAGTGIETQYF. The chain joins TRBV5-6 to TRBJ2-5; TRBD1 agrees at 9 bases. CDR1 SGHDT and CDR2 YYEEEE come from the germline V gene. CDR3 length equals 15 residues. The ends lost 3 bases at V and 4 bases at J; junction bases unmatched: 7.

This clone has only one observation. The rearrangement joins TRBV5-8 to TRBJ1-4, with 11 nucleotides matching TRBD1. The V and J ends lost 2 bases and 7 bases, in that order; junction bases with no gene match: 1. Germline-derived CDR1 and CDR2 are SGHTS and YDEGEE. The CDR3 has 14 amino acids. The CDR3 reads CASSFGTGGEKLFF. The CDR3 nucleotides are TGTGCCAGCAGCTTTGGGACAGGGGGTGAAAAACTGTTTTTT.

J is TRBJ1-2 and V is TRBV6-2 or TRBV6-3; possible D gene TRBD1, 5 bases. The CDR3 sequence is 15 residues long. V dropped 3 bases and J dropped 0 bases, with 11 bases sitting between them. CDR1 and CDR2 (germline): MNHEY, SVGEGT. CDR3 protein: CASSYVGAANYGYTF. CDR3 DNA sequence: TGTGCCAGCAGTTATGTAGGGGCTGCTAACTATGGCTACACCTTC.

The V and J genes are TRBV11-2 and TRBJ1-1; unclear D gene. Germline lookup yields CDR1 SGHAT and CDR2 FQNNGV. The CDR3 covers 11 residues. V lost 5 bases and J 5 bases, leaving 6 bases between the germline ends. The CDR3 DNA follows: TGTGCCAGCAGCCCAAATACTGAAGCTTTCTTT. Residues: CASSPNTEAFF. Together with reference TRBV11-2 and TRBJ1-1, the CDR3 gives the full variable domain: EAGVAQSPRYKIIEKRQSVAFWCNPISGHATLYWYQQILGQGPKLLIQFQNNGVVDDSQLPKDRFSAERLKGVDSTLKIQPAKLEDSAVYLCASSPNTEAFFGQGTRLTVV.

The chain has TRBV30 and TRBJ2-5, with D possibly matching TRBD1 (5 bases). Germline V gene sequence: CDR1 GTSNPN, CDR2 SVGIG (reference sequence). Trimming pared 5 bases from V and 5 bases from J, leaving 15 bases between. The CDR3 covers 13 residues. CDR3 nucleotide sequence: TGTGCCTGGTATGAAAGGGGTGCGGAGACCCAGTACTTC. It codes for CAWYERGAETQYF.

The chain employs TRBV7-9 and TRBJ2-2; a possible D gene is TRBD2 (5 bases). Trimming removed 2 bases from V and 6 bases from J, with 10 bases in between. The CDR3 spans 14 residues. Germline CDR1 and CDR2: SEHNR and FQNEAQ (reference sequence). CDR3 sequence: CASSLKVEAGELFF. The CDR3 DNA reads TGTGCCAGCAGCTTAAAGGTGGAGGCCGGGGAGCTGTTTTTT. The variable domain in full, completed from reference TRBV7-9 and TRBJ2-2, reads DTGVSQNPRHKITKRGQNVTFRCDPISEHNRLYWYRQTLGQGPEFLTYFQNEAQLEKSRLLSDRFSAERPKGSFSTLEIQRTEQGDSAMYLCASSLKVEAGELFFGEGSRLTVL.

The chain uses TRBV19 and TRBJ2-5; TRBD1 aligns across 9 bases. V lost 5 bases, J lost 1 base, and 8 bases stayed unmatched. The CDR3 length is 16 residues. The germline CDR1 and CDR2 sequences are LNHDA and SQIVND (reference sequence). The CDR3 coding sequence is TGTGCCAGTAGTGCCCGGACAGGGGCCCCCCAAGAGACCCAGTACTTC. Residues: CASSARTGAPQETQYF. Variable domain in full (rest from reference TRBV19 and TRBJ2-5): DGGITQSPKYLFRKEGQNVTLSCEQNLNHDAMYWYRQDPGQGLRLIYYSQIVNDFQKGDIAEGYSVSREKKESFPLTVTSAQKNPTAFYLCASSARTGAPQETQYFGPGTRLLVL.